This T cell receptor beta chain appears in the sequencing data of a study of blood T cell repertoires in COVID-19. On the study more broadly: Two consecutive negative NP/OP PCR tests, clearance, or resolved symptoms defined Cohort 3 recovery. COVID-19 samples collected from the United States, Italy and Spain covered acute and convalescent phases. Sample material is recorded as cDNA or gDNA derived from T cells, B-cell-depleted T cells, or PBMCs.

Produced via immunoSEQ multiplex PCR; TCRdb's table is partial and in-frame only. Found here are roughly 210,000 clones, 80% to 90% of them singletons; the top ten hold 7.2%. Participant reports of clinical history set cohort assignment. Trimming pared 2 bases from V and 7 bases from J, leaving 3 bases between. The CDR3 is 11 residues long. The germline CDR1 and CDR2 sequences are SGHDN and FVKESK. This clonotype originated in a man aged 30-40 years in a cohort exposed to, infected with or recovered from COVID-19 (not recorded which). Sequencing was done on a sample of PBMCs or T cells enriched from blood (not recorded which). The chain couples TRBV14 to TRBJ2-1; D is unclear. The CDR3 loop reads CASSQHNEQFF. The CDR3 coding sequence is TGTGCCAGCAGCCAACATAATGAGCAGTTCTTC. Combining the CDR3 with reference TRBV14 and TRBJ2-1 gives the whole variable domain EAGVTQFPSHSVIEKGQTVTLRCDPISGHDNLYWYRRVMGKEIKFLLHFVKESKQDESGMPNNRFLAERTGGTYSTLKVQPAELEDSGVYFCASSQHNEQFFGPGTRLTVL.